These 27 T cell receptor beta chains share one sample of origin, sequenced in a study of shared clonotypes between healthy human individuals. Assay used: immunoSEQ multiplex PCR; TCRdb lists only in-frame clones, some missing. The sample contains roughly 2,000,000 clones, about 93% of which appear only once. Selected positively for CCR7 and CD45RO-negative, naive CD8 cells excluded terminally differentiated effector memory CD45RA+ cells. Specimen: naive CD8+ T cells from PBMCs. Source of these receptors: a man younger than 35 in good health. Some clones in this sample may be carry-over from other donors' samples.

This sequence joins TRBV5-6 and TRBJ2-1; 7 nucleotides agree with TRBD2. CDR1 and CDR2 (germline): SGHDT, YYEEEE. Germline trimming cut 3 bases from V and 6 bases from J; bases unmatched to any gene: 12. The CDR3 extends over 16 amino acids. As DNA, the CDR3 is TGTGCCAGCAGCTCTGAACGGGACTATCAGGGCAATGAGCAGTTCTTC. Its translation: CASSSERDYQGNEQFF.

The V gene is TRBV5-4, the J gene TRBJ1-1; no clear D gene. Germline CDR1 reads SGHNT; CDR2 reads YYREEE (reference sequence). The ends were cut back, 3 bases at V and 8 bases at J, with 11 bases in the middle. The CDR3 is 12 residues long. The CDR3 DNA follows: TGTGCCAGCAGCTCGCATTCGGCCGAAGCTTTCTTT. This codes for CASSSHSAEAFF.

The chain is built from TRBV7-9 and TRBJ1-2; tentative D call: TRBD1 (6 bases). The V end lost 3 bases, the J end lost 4 bases, and 12 bases lay between the germline ends. The CDR3 has 14 amino acids. Germline lookup yields CDR1 SEHNR and CDR2 FQNEAQ (reference sequence). The CDR3 bases are TGTGCCAGCAGCTTCGGGGGCGAGGGCTATGGCTACACCTTC. Protein: CASSFGGEGYGYTF.

The chain is built from TRBV27 and TRBJ2-7, with D possibly TRBD1 on 6 matching bases. Per the germline V gene, CDR1 is MNHEY and CDR2 is SMNVEV (reference sequence). The V and J ends lost 7 bases and 4 bases respectively, with 17 bases between them. The CDR3 consists of 14 residues. The DNA for the CDR3 is TGTGCCAGCAATAGAGGGGGTGTAGGGTACGAGCAGTACTTC. Protein: CASNRGGVGYEQYF.

V is TRBV7-9 and J is TRBJ2-3, with 13 bases fitting TRBD2. The CDR3 consists of 18 residues. V dropped 5 bases and J dropped 6; count of bases not matched to a gene: 14. The germline gives CDR1 SEHNR, CDR2 FQNEAQ (reference sequence). CDR3 sequence reads: CASSTTSTSGRAWDTQYF. The CDR3 DNA reads as TGTGCCAGCAGCACGACCTCTACTAGCGGGAGGGCATGGGATACGCAGTATTTT.

The chain employs TRBV5-6 and TRBJ2-7; 8 nucleotides align to TRBD1. This CDR3 has 16 amino acids. Looked up from germline, CDR1 is SGHDT and CDR2 is YYEEEE. J gave up 3 bases and V 0 bases, and 8 bases lay outside the gene matches. The DNA for the CDR3 is TGTGCCAGCAGCTTGGCCGGGGCAGGGGGCCTCTACGAGCAGTACTTC. Protein sequence: CASSLAGAGGLYEQYF.

This clone has more than one count but fewer than ten. This rearrangement joins TRBV28 to TRBJ1-1, with D possibly being TRBD1 (5 bases). Deletions cut 7 bases from V and 6 bases from J, with 24 bases between. Germline CDR1 MDHEN, CDR2 SYDVKM. The CDR3 is 16 residues long. The CDR3 sequence: CASTSSFLGAGSEAFF. CDR3 in DNA: TGTGCCAGCACCTCTTCGTTTCTTGGGGCAGGATCTGAAGCTTTCTTT.

The CDR3 sequence: CASSLDGTSGSPYEQYF. Written as DNA, the CDR3 is TGTGCCAGCAGCCTCGACGGGACTAGCGGGAGCCCCTACGAGCAGTACTTC. The chain is built from TRBV7-9 and TRBJ2-7, with 14 bases fitting TRBD2. J lost 2 bases, V lost 5 bases, and 8 bases had no gene match. This CDR3 is built from 17 residues. CDR1 and CDR2 (germline): SEHNR, FQNEAQ (reference sequence). The full variable domain, in which reference TRBV7-9 and TRBJ2-7 provide the parts outside the CDR3, is DTGVSQNPRHKITKRGQNVTFRCDPISEHNRLYWYRQTLGQGPEFLTYFQNEAQLEKSRLLSDRFSAERPKGSFSTLEIQRTEQGDSAMYLCASSLDGTSGSPYEQYFGPGTRLTVT.

The chain uses TRBV27 and TRBJ2-5; unclear D gene. The germline CDR1 and CDR2 sequences are MNHEY and SMNVEV (reference sequence). Trimming stripped 5 bases from V and 1 base from J, with 11 bases between. The CDR3 spans 14 residues. The CDR3 protein is CASSPLWPQETQYF. DNA for the CDR3: TGTGCCAGCAGTCCCCTTTGGCCCCAAGAGACCCAGTACTTC.

V is TRBV7-2 and J is TRBJ1-2; D uncertain. The ends were cut back, 2 bases at V and 6 bases at J, with 13 bases in the middle. The CDR3 totals 14 residues. The germline gives CDR1 SGHTA, CDR2 FQGNSA. In DNA form, the CDR3 reads TGTGCCAGCAGCTTATTAGACTTAGCCAATGGCTACACCTTC. Translated: CASSLLDLANGYTF.

The V gene is TRBV7-9, the J gene TRBJ1-5; D gene uncertain. V was cut by 3 bases and J by 1 base, with 7 bases left in between. This CDR3 comprises 14 residues. The germline V gene has CDR1 SEHNR and CDR2 FQNEAQ (reference sequence). The chain's CDR3 is CASSLDLSNQPQHF. The CDR3 nucleotides read TGTGCCAGCAGCTTGGACCTAAGCAATCAGCCCCAGCATTTT.

As for this clone: This same CDR3 is encoded by further DNA sequences in the sample. The chain uses TRBV15 and TRBJ1-2; tentatively, D is TRBD1 (5 bases). The length of the CDR3 is 14 residues. V shed 0 bases and J shed 2 bases, with 7 bases lying between them. CDR1 LNHNV and CDR2 YYDKDF come from the germline V gene (reference sequence). The CDR3 DNA follows: TGTGCCACCAGCAGAGATCGGGACAACTATGGCTACACCTTC. Translation gives CATSRDRDNYGYTF.

The chain joins TRBV9 to TRBJ2-7; D call uncertain. The CDR3 extends over 13 amino acids. Germline CDR1 reads SGDLS; CDR2 reads YYNGEE. Trimming took 0 bases from V and 6 from J, leaving 10 bases between them. The CDR3 DNA sequence: TGTGCCAGCAGCGTAGCCGGCGATAGCGAGCAGTACTTC. The encoded protein is CASSVAGDSEQYF.

The genes are TRBV4-1 and TRBJ2-7; 8 positions agree with TRBD2. With V trimmed by 1 base and J by 6 bases, 8 bases remained unmatched. Germline values: CDR1 MGHRA, CDR2 YSYEKL. This CDR3 region has 15 residues. The CDR3 sequence is CASSQAGGRNSEQYF. CDR3 nucleotides: TGCGCCAGCAGCCAAGCCGGCGGGAGGAATTCCGAGCAGTACTTC.

This chain joins TRBV5-8 and TRBJ2-7, with D possibly being TRBD1 (6 bases). Trimming stripped 1 base from V and 5 bases from J, with 10 bases between. Germline-derived CDR1 and CDR2 are SGHTS and YDEGEE. CDR3 length equals 13 residues. The CDR3 loop is CASSLWGPNEQYF. Written as DNA, the CDR3 is TGTGCCAGCAGCTTGTGGGGGCCAAACGAGCAGTACTTC.

The V and J genes are TRBV4-3 and TRBJ2-1; 7 bases agree with TRBD2. Germline CDR1 reads LGHNA; CDR2 reads YSLEER. V dropped 0 bases and J dropped 6; count of bases not matched to a gene: 2. This CDR3 comprises 14 residues. CDR3 DNA sequence: TGCGCCAGCAGCCAAGAGGGGGGGATCAATGAGCAGTTCTTC. It specifies CASSQEGGINEQFF.

The genes are TRBV25-1 and TRBJ2-5; no reliable D call. The CDR3 contains 10 residues. Germline lookup yields CDR1 MGHDK and CDR2 SYGVNS. Trimming removed 7 bases at V and 2 bases at J, with 2 bases between. CDR3 in amino acids: CASKQETQYF. CDR3 coding DNA: TGTGCCAGCAAACAAGAGACCCAGTACTTC. Complete variable domain (other parts from reference TRBV25-1 and TRBJ2-5): EADIYQTPRYLVIGTGKKITLECSQTMGHDKMYWYQQDPGMELHLIHYSYGVNSTEKGDLSSESTVSRIRTEHFPLTLESARPSHTSQYLCASKQETQYFGPGTRLLVL.

As to this clone: In the same sample, other DNA sequences code for this CDR3. The chain uses TRBV29-1 and TRBJ2-7; no reliable D call. Per the germline V gene, CDR1 is SQVTM and CDR2 is ANQGSEA. The length of the CDR3 is 11 residues. V lost 3 bases and J 4 bases, leaving 7 bases between the germline ends. The CDR3 loop is CSVEAAYEQYF. CDR3 nucleotide sequence: TGCAGCGTTGAGGCAGCGTACGAGCAGTACTTC.

This clone has just one count. This rearrangement joins TRBV28 to TRBJ2-7; D possibly corresponds to TRBD2 (5 bases). V was trimmed by 6 bases and J by 3 bases, leaving 15 bases between them. Germline V gene sequence: CDR1 MDHEN, CDR2 SYDVKM. The CDR3 runs 14 residues. Here the CDR3 reads CASRRARGRYEQYF. The CDR3 region has the DNA TGTGCCAGCAGGCGGGCCCGCGGACGCTACGAGCAGTACTTC.

The gene calls are TRBV29-1 and TRBJ2-1; no firm D call. The CDR3 is made up of 13 amino acids. Germline CDR1 and CDR2: SQVTM and ANQGSEA. V was clipped by 4 bases and J by 1 base, with 8 bases between them. The CDR3 is CSVAWASYNEQFF. CDR3 in DNA: TGCAGCGTTGCGTGGGCTTCCTACAATGAGCAGTTCTTC.

The chain is built from TRBV2 and TRBJ2-1; 12 bases line up with TRBD2. This CDR3 has 15 residues. Losses at the gene ends were 7 bases for V and 4 bases for J; bases not matched to a gene: 5. The germline V gene encodes CDR1 SNHLY and CDR2 FYNNEI. The CDR3 region is CASTSGRAIYNEQFF. In nucleotides, the CDR3 is TGTGCCAGCACTAGCGGGAGGGCCATATACAATGAGCAGTTCTTC.

CDR3 DNA: TGTGCCAGCAGCTCCCGTGAAGGGACCTACGAGCAGTACTTC. It yields the protein CASSSREGTYEQYF. V and J are TRBV7-9 and TRBJ2-7, with unresolved D. V lost 4 bases and J 2 bases, leaving 12 bases between the germline ends. The CDR3 runs to 14 residues. In germline, CDR1 is SEHNR, CDR2 FQNEAQ (reference sequence).

J is TRBJ1-1 and V is TRBV5-4, with D possibly matching TRBD1 (5 bases). The CDR3 covers 13 residues. CDR1 is SGHNT and CDR2 is YYREEE in the germline V gene (reference sequence). V was clipped by 4 bases and J by 7 bases, with 14 bases between them. This chain's CDR3 is CASSPRGEGEAFF. The CDR3 DNA sequence: TGTGCCAGCAGCCCTCGGGGGGAGGGTGAAGCTTTCTTT.

The rearrangement links TRBV5-5 to TRBJ1-5, with 8 bases matching TRBD1. V lost 0 bases to trimming and J lost 1 base; unmatched junction nucleotides: 6. This CDR3 spans 17 amino acids. Germline V gene data show CDR1 as SGHKS and CDR2 as YYEKEE (reference sequence). This CDR3 reads CASSLGLQGASNQPQHF. DNA of the CDR3: TGTGCCAGCAGCTTGGGTTTGCAGGGGGCCAGCAATCAGCCCCAGCATTTT.

The V call is TRBV27, the J call TRBJ2-5; no reliable D call. Trimming pared 5 bases from V and 1 base from J, leaving 14 bases between. Looked up from germline, CDR1 is MNHEY and CDR2 is SMNVEV (reference sequence). This CDR3 region has 15 residues. CDR3 sequence reads: CASSLRQSTQETQYF. CDR3 sequence (DNA): TGTGCCAGCAGTCTTCGACAATCGACCCAAGAGACCCAGTACTTC.

The rearrangement links TRBV13 to TRBJ2-5; D call uncertain. The CDR3 runs 15 residues. Trimming removed 4 bases from V and 5 bases from J, with 17 bases in between. Germline CDR1 PRHDT, CDR2 FYEKMQ (reference sequence). CDR3 protein: CASSSALRPQETQYF. The CDR3 DNA reads as TGTGCCAGCAGCTCAGCCCTTAGGCCCCAGGAGACCCAGTACTTC.

About this clone: Its ends do not fully match the called genes, so a read error is possible. This specimen includes other DNA sequences encoding the same CDR3. The chain combines TRBV7-9 with TRBJ2-7, with D possibly being TRBD1 (5 bases). The CDR3 is made up of 13 amino acids. CDR1 is SEHNR, CDR2 FQNEAQ, per germline (reference sequence). The CDR3 DNA sequence: TGTGCCATCGGCGACAGTCCGTCCTACGAGCAGTATTTC. Protein sequence: CAIGDSPSYEQYF.